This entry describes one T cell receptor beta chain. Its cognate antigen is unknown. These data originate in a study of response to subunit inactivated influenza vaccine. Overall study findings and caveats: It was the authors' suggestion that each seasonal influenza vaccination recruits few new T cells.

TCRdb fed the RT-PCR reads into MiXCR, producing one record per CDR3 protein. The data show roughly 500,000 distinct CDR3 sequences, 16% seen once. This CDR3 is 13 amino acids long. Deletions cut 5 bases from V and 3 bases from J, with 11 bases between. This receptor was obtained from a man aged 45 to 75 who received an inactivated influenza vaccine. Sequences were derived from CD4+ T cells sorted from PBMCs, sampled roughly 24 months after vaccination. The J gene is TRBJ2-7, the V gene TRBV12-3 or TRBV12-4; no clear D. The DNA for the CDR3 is TGTGCCAGCAGTCCAACCTATAGCTACGAGCAGTACTTC. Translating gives CASSPTYSYEQYF.